One and the same sample provided the 30 T cell receptor beta chains below, sequenced in a study of blood T cell repertoires in COVID-19. TCRdb keeps only in-frame clones here, not all; method: immunoSEQ multiplex PCR. The data contain over 200,000 clones, less than 85% of them seen just once; the ten biggest clones take up around 1.8%. Sequenced: PBMCs or T cells enriched from blood (not recorded which). The source of these receptors is a man between 60 and 70 years old who had recovered from COVID-19.

This chain joins TRBV19 and TRBJ1-1; D gene ambiguous. The V end was cut by 5 bases, the J end by 0 bases, with 10 bases between. The CDR3 contains 14 residues. Germline CDR1 reads LNHDA; CDR2 reads SQIVND (reference sequence). CDR3 nucleotides: TGTGCCAGTAGTTTCCTAACCATGAACACTGAAGCTTTCTTT. Encoded protein: CASSFLTMNTEAFF.

The gene calls are TRBV18 and TRBJ2-1, with 11 bases that match TRBD1. Germline V CDR1 and CDR2: KGHSH, LQKENI. J was trimmed by 3 bases and V by 3 bases; bases with no gene match: 1. The CDR3 has 15 residues. The CDR3 sequence is CASSPGTGGYNEQFF. In nucleotides, the CDR3 is TGTGCCAGCTCACCCGGGACAGGGGGCTACAATGAGCAGTTCTTC.

The V gene is TRBV7-2, the J gene TRBJ2-3; TRBD2 aligns across 9 bases. CDR3 length: 15 residues. The V gene's germline CDR1 is SGHTA and CDR2 FQGNSA. V shed 4 bases and J 5 bases; nucleotides not matched to a gene: 7. CDR3 nucleotides: TGTGCCAGCAGCTGGCGGGGGGGCCTTGGAGATACGCAGTATTTT. Translating gives CASSWRGGLGDTQYF.

In DNA form, the CDR3 reads TGTGCCAGCAGTGAAAGGAGGGGCCAGGGGGGCACTGAAGCTTTCTTT. This translates into CASSERRGQGGTEAFF. This sequence joins TRBV6-1 and TRBJ1-1; 7 bases map to TRBD1. Losses at the gene ends were 2 bases for V and 4 bases for J; bases not matched to a gene: 10. Per the germline V gene, CDR1 is MNHNS and CDR2 is SASEGT. This CDR3 comprises 16 residues.

This chain joins TRBV19 and TRBJ2-5; the D gene is possibly TRBD2 (5 bases). Germline loops: CDR1 LNHDA, CDR2 SQIVND (reference sequence). The CDR3 spans 15 residues. V was clipped by 4 bases and J by 5 bases, with 17 bases between them. CDR3 protein: CASSKAGLVFETQYF. CDR3 DNA: TGTGCCAGTAGTAAGGCAGGACTGGTGTTTGAGACCCAGTACTTC.

The chain is built from TRBV10-3 and TRBJ1-4; the D gene is possibly TRBD1 (5 bases). V gave up 7 bases and J gave up 7 bases, with 13 bases separating them. CDR3 size: 13 residues. CDR1 ENHRY and CDR2 SYGVKD come from the germline V gene. The chain's CDR3 is CAINSGGSEKLFF. CDR3 nucleotides: TGTGCCATCAATTCGGGGGGTAGTGAAAAACTGTTTTTT.

The chain employs TRBV7-9 and TRBJ1-2; tentative D call: TRBD1 (6 bases). The CDR3 spans 14 residues. V was pared by 2 bases and J by 0 bases, with 7 bases between. Germline V gene sequence: CDR1 SEHNR, CDR2 FQNEAQ (reference sequence). Written as DNA, the CDR3 is TGTGCCAGCAGCTTACAGGGGACTAACTATGGCTACACCTTC. This gives the protein CASSLQGTNYGYTF.

V is TRBV2 and J is TRBJ2-1, with D possibly TRBD2 on 5 matching bases. Germline V gene lookup returns CDR1 SNHLY and CDR2 FYNNEI. V was trimmed by 6 bases and J by 9 bases, leaving 15 bases between them. The CDR3 is made up of 13 amino acids. The CDR3 region is CASRLSGVVEQFF. For the CDR3, the DNA is TGTGCCAGCAGATTATCCGGGGTTGTTGAGCAGTTCTTC.

The chain uses TRBV20-1 and TRBJ2-7; tentatively, D is TRBD1 (6 bases). The CDR3 loop spans 11 amino acids. Trimming shortened V by 3 bases and J by 6 bases, and 9 bases separated the two germline ends. Germline V gene data show CDR1 as DFQATT and CDR2 as SNEGSKA (reference sequence). Here the CDR3 reads CSASYRVEQYF. The CDR3 DNA follows: TGCAGTGCTAGCTACAGGGTCGAGCAGTACTTC.

The chain uses TRBV19 and TRBJ1-2; TRBD1 matches 7 bases. This CDR3 has 16 amino acids. Trimming took 4 bases from V and 3 from J; bases not matched to a gene: 11. Germline values: CDR1 LNHDA, CDR2 SQIVND (reference sequence). CDR3 coding DNA: TGTGCCAGTAGTACATGGTCAGGGGGACGGTACTATGGCTACACCTTC. Protein sequence: CASSTWSGGRYYGYTF.

The chain employs TRBV6-5 and TRBJ1-6; D may be TRBD1 (6 bases). V was trimmed by 2 bases and J by 10 bases, leaving 6 bases between them. The CDR3 totals 12 residues. Germline-derived CDR1 and CDR2 are MNHEY and SVGAGI. CDR3 nucleotides: TGTGCCAGCAGTTACGGGGGCTCACCCCTCCACTTT. Its translation: CASSYGGSPLHF.

The V gene is TRBV15, the J gene TRBJ2-5, with unresolved D. Trimming pared 3 bases from V and 4 bases from J, leaving 9 bases between. The CDR3 consists of 13 residues. Germline V gene data show CDR1 as LNHNV and CDR2 as YYDKDF (reference sequence). The CDR3 bases are TGTGCCACCAGCAGTAGTTTTTCAGAGACCCAGTACTTC. This encodes CATSSSFSETQYF.

In this sample, this clone turned up once. This chain links TRBV6-5 with TRBJ1-2; 9 nucleotides agree with TRBD1. With V trimmed by 6 bases and J by 8 bases, 10 bases remained unmatched. Germline V gene sequence: CDR1 MNHEY, CDR2 SVGAGI. The CDR3 is made up of 14 amino acids. CDR3: CASSPGQGGGGYTF. The CDR3 region has the DNA TGTGCCAGCAGCCCGGGACAGGGAGGGGGAGGCTACACCTTC.

CDR3 region: CSASTGAYGYTF. The DNA of the CDR3 is TGCAGTGCGAGTACAGGGGCCTATGGCTACACCTTC. The V gene is TRBV20-1, the J gene TRBJ1-2; 7 bases are shared with TRBD1. There are 12 residues in the CDR3. J lost 4 bases, V lost 6 bases, and 5 bases had no gene match. Germline CDR1 is DFQATT and CDR2 is SNEGSKA (reference sequence).

The chain uses TRBV3-1 (or the pseudogene TRBV3-2) and TRBJ1-1; 9 nucleotides match TRBD1. CDR3 length: 15 amino acids. V was pared by 2 bases and J by 4 bases, with 5 bases of the junction left unmatched. The germline V gene encodes CDR1 LGHDT and CDR2 YNNKEL (reference sequence). This chain's CDR3 is CASSQTDRGGTEAFF. The CDR3 DNA is TGTGCCAGCAGCCAAACCGACAGGGGGGGCACTGAAGCTTTCTTT.

This chain connects TRBV11-2 to TRBJ2-2; D not resolved. Per germline, CDR1 SGHAT and CDR2 FQNNGV. There are 14 residues in the CDR3. Trimming left V 6 bases short and J 0 bases short, with 8 bases between. DNA of the CDR3: TGTGCCAGCAGAAGAACAGCGAACACCGGGGAGCTGTTTTTT. The encoded protein is CASRRTANTGELFF.

This chain connects TRBV10-3 to TRBJ2-2; 9 nucleotides match TRBD1. The CDR3 totals 16 residues. Germline lookup yields CDR1 ENHRY and CDR2 SYGVKD. Losses at the gene ends were 10 bases for V and 6 bases for J; bases not matched to a gene: 15. The CDR3 DNA reads TGTGCCACCCAACCCTTTGACAGGGGGACATCCGGGGAGCTGTTTTTT. As protein: CATQPFDRGTSGELFF.

This clone showed up just once. J is TRBJ1-5 and V is TRBV24-1; possible D gene TRBD1, 5 bases. Germline-derived CDR1 and CDR2 are KGHDR and SFDVKD. CDR3 length: 16 amino acids. V gave up 3 bases and J gave up 0 bases, with 11 bases separating them. The CDR3 sequence: CATSDPGGGSNQPQHF. The CDR3 DNA is TGTGCCACCAGTGATCCCGGGGGGGGTAGCAATCAGCCCCAGCATTTT.

V and J are TRBV18 and TRBJ1-1; 8 nucleotides agree with TRBD1. V lost 3 bases and J lost 2; bases outside the gene matches: 2. This CDR3 spans 14 amino acids. In germline, CDR1 is KGHSH, CDR2 LQKENI. CDR3 amino acids: CASSPGQANTEAFF. DNA for the CDR3: TGTGCCAGCTCACCGGGACAGGCCAACACTGAAGCTTTCTTT.

V usage is TRBV19 and J usage is TRBJ1-1; 8 bases fit TRBD1. The CDR3 is 14 residues long. Looked up from germline, CDR1 is LNHDA and CDR2 is SQIVND (reference sequence). With 4 bases clipped from V and 5 bases from J, the junction kept 6 bases outside the gene matches. Written as DNA, the CDR3 is TGTGCCAGTAGTAAGGGGCAGGGGGCGACTGAAGCTTTCTTT. Protein product: CASSKGQGATEAFF.

V is TRBV6-2 or TRBV6-3 and J is TRBJ2-7, with 10 bases identical to TRBD1. CDR1 and CDR2 from the germline V gene are MNHEY and SVGEGT. The junction had 8 bases not matched to a gene; V was cut back by 5 bases and J by 4 bases. The length of the CDR3 is 15 residues. For the CDR3, the DNA is TGTGCCAGCAGTCCGACGGGACAGGGGAGGTACGAGCAGTACTTC. This codes for CASSPTGQGRYEQYF.

This chain uses TRBV7-9 with TRBJ1-4, with a possible D match to TRBD1 (6 bases). V gave up 3 bases and J gave up 7 bases, with 12 bases separating them. The V gene's germline CDR1 is SEHNR and CDR2 FQNEAQ (reference sequence). There are 14 residues in the CDR3. Here the CDR3 reads CASSLSGVSEKLFF. The DNA for the CDR3 is TGTGCCAGCAGCTTGTCAGGGGTTAGTGAAAAACTGTTTTTT.

The V gene is TRBV2, the J gene TRBJ1-1; D perhaps matches TRBD1 (5 bases). V was trimmed by 3 bases and J by 5 bases, leaving 16 bases between them. Germline V gene data show CDR1 as SNHLY and CDR2 as FYNNEI. This CDR3 has 15 amino acids. CDR3 protein: CASSDSGRAGTEAFF. In DNA, the CDR3 is TGTGCCAGCAGTGATTCGGGCAGGGCGGGGACTGAAGCTTTCTTT.

The chain uses TRBV6-4 and TRBJ2-7; 8 positions match TRBD1. The length of the CDR3 is 17 residues. Germline V CDR1 and CDR2: MRHNA, SNTAGT. The junction had 12 bases not matched to a gene; V was cut back by 2 bases and J by 3 bases. The DNA for the CDR3 is TGTGCCAGCAGTGACCTTACCGGACAGGGTTCCCTCTACGAGCAGTACTTC. This sequence encodes CASSDLTGQGSLYEQYF.

The rearrangement links TRBV3-1 (or the pseudogene TRBV3-2) to TRBJ1-2; 7 nucleotides align to TRBD1. V lost 3 bases, J lost 2 bases, and 6 bases stayed unmatched. The CDR3 runs to 15 residues. CDR1 is LGHDT and CDR2 is YNNKEL in the germline V gene (reference sequence). CDR3 loop: CASSHTGQSNYGYTF. The CDR3 DNA reads TGTGCCAGCAGCCACACGGGACAGTCGAACTATGGCTACACCTTC.

The rearrangement uses TRBV15 and TRBJ1-2; tentative D call: TRBD1 (5 bases). This CDR3 comprises 13 residues. Trimming took off 1 base at V and 4 bases at J, with 7 bases between the two ends. Germline V gene sequence: CDR1 LNHNV, CDR2 YYDKDF (reference sequence). The DNA of the CDR3 is TGTGCCACCAGCAGAGGACAGATCTATGGCTACACCTTC. It encodes CATSRGQIYGYTF.

This clone was seen only once. The chain uses TRBV5-1 and TRBJ1-6, with TRBD1 as a possible D gene (6 bases). The CDR3 loop spans 14 amino acids. Trimming shortened V by 3 bases and J by 8 bases, and 12 bases separated the two germline ends. The V gene's germline CDR1 is SGHRS and CDR2 YFSETQ. CDR3 nucleotides: TGCGCCAGCAGCTGGGGGGGGGCCGATTCACCCCTCCACTTT. This codes for CASSWGGADSPLHF. The whole variable domain, filled in from reference TRBV5-1 and TRBJ1-6, reads KAGVTQTPRYLIKTRGQQVTLSCSPISGHRSVSWYQQTPGQGLQFLFEYFSETQRNKGNFPGRFSGRQFSNSRSEMNVSTLELGDSALYLCASSWGGADSPLHFGNGTRLTVT.

This chain links TRBV4-3 with TRBJ1-3, with D perhaps matching TRBD1 (6 bases). Trimming shortened V by 1 base and J by 4 bases, and 11 bases separated the two germline ends. Per the germline V gene, CDR1 is LGHNA and CDR2 is YSLEER. The CDR3 totals 15 residues. CDR3 DNA: TGCGCCAGCAGCCAAGCAGGGGCGCCGGGAAACACCATATATTTT. It encodes CASSQAGAPGNTIYF.

V and J are TRBV5-6 and TRBJ1-4; 9 nucleotides agree with TRBD1. CDR1 and CDR2 from the germline V gene are SGHDT and YYEEEE. The CDR3 is 16 amino acids. Trimming cost V 3 bases and J 4 bases; bases outside gene matches: 7. The DNA of the CDR3 is TGTGCCAGCAGCTCGGACAGGGGATGGAGTAATGAAAAACTGTTTTTT. It translates to CASSSDRGWSNEKLFF.

The chain recombines TRBV6-5 with TRBJ1-5; D not resolved. This CDR3 is 13 amino acids long. Germline CDR1 is MNHEY and CDR2 is SVGAGI. V was pared by 6 bases and J by 0 bases, with 6 bases between. The CDR3 reads CASRRDSNQPQHF. The CDR3 region has the DNA TGTGCCAGCAGGCGGGATAGCAATCAGCCCCAGCATTTT.